These 5 T cell receptor beta chains were all obtained from the same sample, sequenced in a study of shared clonotypes between healthy human individuals. Using immunoSEQ multiplex PCR, the repertoire was profiled, and TCRdb retains in-frame clones only, with some absent. The sample includes around 2.5 million clones, 93% of them seen just once. Sequences were obtained from naive CD4+ T cells from PBMCs. Subset meaning: CD45RA+ positively selected. Every receptor here comes from a man aged 18-30 years in good health. Some clones in this sample may be carry-over from other donors' samples.

In this sample, this clone turned up once. V and J are TRBV5-4 and TRBJ2-1; D unclear. Germline loops: CDR1 SGHNT, CDR2 YYREEE (reference sequence). Trimming left V 4 bases short and J 0 bases short, with 17 bases between. The CDR3 has 17 residues. CDR3 nucleotides: TGTGCCAGCAGCCCTGGTCCCCACTTGAGCTCCTACAATGAGCAGTTCTTC. The encoded protein is CASSPGPHLSSYNEQFF.

This clone has more than one count but fewer than ten. This chain joins TRBV15 and TRBJ1-1, with a possible D match to TRBD1 (5 bases). Trimming stripped 2 bases from V and 6 bases from J, with 16 bases between. The length of the CDR3 is 15 residues. CDR1 LNHNV and CDR2 YYDKDF come from the germline V gene (reference sequence). The CDR3 DNA follows: TGTGCCACCAGCAGAAGACAGCCGGAGTCCGCTGAAGCTTTCTTT. Translation: CATSRRQPESAEAFF.

The chain recombines TRBV28 with TRBJ2-7; 12 bases agree with TRBD1. Germline V lookup: CDR1 MDHEN, CDR2 SYDVKM. V gave up 4 bases and J gave up 5 bases; unmatched junction bases: 9. This CDR3 has 16 residues. CDR3 sequence reads: CASSSPGTGGRNEQYF. In nucleotides, the CDR3 is TGTGCCAGCAGTTCCCCGGGGACAGGGGGCCGGAACGAGCAGTACTTC.

CDR3 loop: CASSYSRQVQGYTF. The CDR3 bases are TGTGCCAGCAGTTACTCCAGACAGGTCCAAGGCTACACCTTC. The chain joins TRBV6-5 to TRBJ1-2, with D possibly being TRBD1 (6 bases). CDR3 length: 14 residues. CDR1 MNHEY and CDR2 SVGAGI come from the germline V gene. V was shortened by 0 bases and J by 8 bases, with 13 bases between the two germline ends.

This chain uses TRBV7-2 with TRBJ2-2; 8 nucleotides agree with TRBD1. From germline, CDR1 is SGHTA and CDR2 FQGNSA. The CDR3 is made up of 17 amino acids. V dropped 6 bases and J dropped 1; count of bases not matched to a gene: 10. In nucleotides, the CDR3 is TGTGCCAGCAGACCGTCCAGGGGGCAACTGAACACCGGGGAGCTGTTTTTT. Its protein product is CASRPSRGQLNTGELFF.